The clone carrying this T cell receptor (beta chain) was observed once. This specimen belongs to a study of blood T cell repertoires in COVID-19. Across the study: The analysed material was cDNA or gDNA that came from T cells, B-cell-depleted T cells, or PBMCs.

This table comes from immunoSEQ multiplex PCR, and its TCRdb copy is limited to in-frame clones, with some not included. The sample records around 250,000 clones, about 90% being singletons. Recruitment covered fewer than 25 US areas and drew participants whose ages spanned about 18 to 100 years. Participants reported their clinical history, and cohort assignment relied on those reports. The CDR3 runs to 16 residues. Germline V lookup: CDR1 SGHRS, CDR2 YFSETQ. V lost 7 bases, J lost 4 bases, and 13 bases stayed unmatched. The material sequenced was PBMCs or T cells enriched from blood (not recorded which). The clonotype originates from a human donor in a cohort exposed to, infected with or recovered from COVID-19 (not recorded which). The donor label of this sample is uncertain. The chain has TRBV5-1 and TRBJ2-3; TRBD1 agrees at 9 bases. The DNA of the CDR3 is TGCGCCAGCGACTCCGAGGGACAGGGAGTCCCAGATACGCAGTATTTT. Encoded protein: CASDSEGQGVPDTQYF. Variable domain in full (rest from reference TRBV5-1 and TRBJ2-3): KAGVTQTPRYLIKTRGQQVTLSCSPISGHRSVSWYQQTPGQGLQFLFEYFSETQRNKGNFPGRFSGRQFSNSRSEMNVSTLELGDSALYLCASDSEGQGVPDTQYFGPGTRLTVL.